This passage covers 12 T cell receptor beta chains from one sample sequenced in a study of spatial heterogeneity in lung cancer. Study-level results: Tracking of tumor mutation counts was seen in expanded intratumoral alpha and beta TCR counts.

The time point here: sample taken at primary tumor resection. No cognate antigen is known for these TCRs. TCRdb analysed the 5' RACE reads with MiXCR anew, one entry per CDR3 protein. Here the sample spans 1,500 to 2,000 distinct CDR3 sequences, more than 15% being singletons. Source: lung tumor tissue, taken at surgery. Receptor source: a female donor with early-stage non-small cell lung cancer.

Relative to its sample, this clonotype is medium-sized. This chain joins TRBV5-6 and TRBJ2-5; D gene ambiguous. CDR3 length equals 11 residues. Per the germline V gene, CDR1 is SGHDT and CDR2 is YYEEEE. Trimming shortened V by 3 bases and J by 0 bases, and 0 bases separated the two germline ends. The CDR3 region is CASSYQETQYF. CDR3 DNA: TGTGCCAGCAGCTACCAAGAGACCCAGTACTTC.

This clonotype was picked up many times. This chain links TRBV7-2 with TRBJ1-6, with D possibly being TRBD1 (5 bases). The CDR3 length is 16 residues. Trimming removed 6 bases from V and 8 bases from J, with 20 bases in between. From germline, CDR1 is SGHTA and CDR2 FQGNSA. The CDR3 protein is CASSSALSPGDSPLHF. The CDR3 nucleotides read TGTGCCAGCAGTTCAGCCTTGTCTCCGGGGGATTCACCCCTCCACTTT.

This clonotype ranks as large. The CDR3 loop is CASSQVGNEQFF. The CDR3 nucleotides are TGTGCCAGCAGCCAAGTTGGGAATGAGCAGTTCTTC. V is TRBV14 and J is TRBJ2-1; D not resolved. This CDR3 region has 12 residues. CDR1 is SGHDN, CDR2 FVKESK, per germline. V dropped 1 base and J dropped 7 bases, with 5 bases sitting between them.

This clonotype is large by share. The rearrangement links TRBV5-1 to TRBJ2-1, with 7 bases that match TRBD1. The CDR3 spans 14 residues. CDR1 is SGHRS, CDR2 YFSETQ, per germline. The V gene end was trimmed by 4 bases and the J gene end by 5 bases; junction bases not matched to a gene: 6. The CDR3: CASSRSGTDNEQFF. The CDR3 bases are TGCGCCAGCAGCAGATCCGGGACAGACAATGAGCAGTTCTTC.

By sample fraction, this clonotype is large. The V gene is TRBV19, the J gene TRBJ2-2, with TRBD2 matching 8 bases. Germline V gives CDR1 LNHDA, CDR2 SQIVND (reference sequence). Unmatched junction bases numbered 9, after V lost 4 bases and J lost 8 bases. The CDR3 length is 15 residues. CDR3 sequence reads: CASSKVTSGRGELFF. The CDR3 nucleotides read TGTGCCAGTAGTAAAGTGACAAGCGGGAGAGGGGAGCTGTTTTTT.

By share, this clonotype ranks as medium-sized. This sequence joins TRBV28 and TRBJ2-7; tentative D call: TRBD1 (5 bases). The CDR3 totals 14 residues. V shed 7 bases and J shed 2 bases, with 15 bases lying between them. The V gene's germline CDR1 is MDHEN and CDR2 SYDVKM. DNA for the CDR3: TGTGCCAGCATAGTTCAAACAGGAGCCTACGAGCAGTACTTC. It encodes CASIVQTGAYEQYF. Supplemented by reference TRBV28 and TRBJ2-7, the full variable domain reads DVKVTQSSRYLVKRTGEKVFLECVQDMDHENMFWYRQDPGLGLRLIYFSYDVKMKEKGDIPEGYSVSREKKERFSLILESASTNQTSMYLCASIVQTGAYEQYFGPGTRLTVT.

This clonotype was observed a handful of times. This chain links TRBV7-2 with TRBJ2-5, with 8 bases that match TRBD2. The CDR3 spans 16 residues. V gave up 5 bases and J gave up 2 bases; unmatched junction bases: 10. The germline V gene has CDR1 SGHTA and CDR2 FQGNSA. CDR3 protein: CASSPHRGGTQETQYF. The CDR3, as DNA: TGTGCCAGCAGCCCCCACCGGGGGGGGACGCAAGAGACCCAGTACTTC.

The V gene is TRBV7-2, the J gene TRBJ2-3, with unresolved D. Trimming took off 5 bases at V and 2 bases at J, with 17 bases between the two ends. Germline assignment: CDR1 SGHTA and CDR2 FQGNSA. The CDR3 totals 16 residues. CDR3 coding DNA: TGTGCCAGCAGCGGGCCCTCAGGAGAATACACAGATACGCAGTATTTT. This gives the protein CASSGPSGEYTDTQYF.

Judged by abundance, this clonotype is large (0.1 to 1%). V gene TRBV11-2 combines with J gene TRBJ2-4; 7 bases are shared with TRBD1. Looked up from germline, CDR1 is SGHAT and CDR2 is FQNNGV. This CDR3 spans 14 amino acids. Trimming at V came to 5 bases and at J to 7 bases, leaving 8 bases not matched to a gene. The DNA of the CDR3 is TGTGCCAGCAGCGGTACAGGGGACGGGAACATTCAGTACTTC. Its protein is CASSGTGDGNIQYF.

This clonotype appeared a few times. V is TRBV9 and J is TRBJ1-1; 9 positions match TRBD1. Germline loops: CDR1 SGDLS, CDR2 YYNGEE. The CDR3 totals 14 residues. V lost 3 bases, J lost 5 bases, and 5 bases stayed unmatched. CDR3 coding DNA: TGTGCCAGCAGCGCCGGGACAGGGAGGACTGAAGCTTTCTTT. This translates into CASSAGTGRTEAFF.

In nucleotides, the CDR3 is TGTGCCAGCAGCTCCACCGGGGCAAGGAAAGATACGCAGTATTTT. It is translated as CASSSTGARKDTQYF. This chain uses TRBV7-3 with TRBJ2-3; D might be TRBD1 or TRBD2, each matching 5 bases. The CDR3 length is 15 residues. V gave up 4 bases and J gave up 5 bases, with 16 bases separating them. Germline CDR1 and CDR2: SGHTA and FQGTGA.

This clonotype came up many times. The chain couples TRBV20-1 to TRBJ2-7; the match to TRBD1 covers 7 bases. Germline CDR1 reads DFQATT; CDR2 reads SNEGSKA (reference sequence). The CDR3 loop spans 15 amino acids. V dropped 0 bases and J dropped 3; count of bases not matched to a gene: 8. The CDR3 DNA is TGCAGTGCTAGAGACCCGGGACAGCTAGACTACGAGCAGTACTTC. Its translation is CSARDPGQLDYEQYF.